The next 16 T cell receptor beta chains were all read from a single sample in a study of CD8 T cells in Susac syndrome. Reverse transcription of roughly 0.45 to 1 ug RNA was performed with random hexamers. TCRdb used MiXCR to reprocess the immunoSEQ multiplex PCR reads, holding one entry per CDR3 protein. The sample lists roughly 180,000 distinct CDR3 sequences, 85% to 95% occurring once. The specimen sequenced was CD4+ T cells from PBMCs. Source of these receptors: a human donor in good health.

This chain uses TRBV29-1 with TRBJ1-2; 7 bases match TRBD1. Germline V lookup: CDR1 SQVTM, CDR2 ANQGSEA. V lost 6 bases and J lost 4; bases outside the gene matches: 11. The CDR3 is 14 residues long. The chain's CDR3 is CSVLQGIGGYGYTF. CDR3 nucleotide sequence: TGCAGCGTCCTACAGGGGATAGGAGGCTATGGCTACACCTTC.

The chain recombines TRBV20-1 with TRBJ2-7; tentatively, D is TRBD1 (5 bases). Germline V lookup: CDR1 DFQATT, CDR2 SNEGSKA (reference sequence). Trimming cost V 6 bases and J 4 bases, with 13 bases left between them. The CDR3 has 12 amino acids. CDR3: CSAYKDSYEQYF. DNA for the CDR3: TGCAGTGCCTACAAAGACAGTTACGAGCAGTACTTC.

The J gene is TRBJ2-7, the V gene TRBV20-1; the match to TRBD2 covers 8 bases. V was pared by 1 base and J by 1 base, with 3 bases of the junction left unmatched. This CDR3 has 14 amino acids. Germline CDR1 is DFQATT and CDR2 is SNEGSKA (reference sequence). This CDR3 is CSARVSGISYEQYF. CDR3 in DNA: TGCAGTGCTAGAGTTAGCGGGATTTCCTACGAGCAGTACTTC.

This clonotype has a single count. The gene calls are TRBV5-1 and TRBJ2-1, with TRBD2 matching 13 bases. The V segment lost 3 bases and the J segment 0 bases; nucleotides outside the gene matches: 15. Germline assignment: CDR1 SGHRS and CDR2 YFSETQ. The CDR3 covers 21 residues. The CDR3 DNA follows: TGCGCCAGCAGCTCACCACTAGCGGGAGGGCCTGATGGAAGCTCCTACAATGAGCAGTTCTTC. Its protein is CASSSPLAGGPDGSSYNEQFF.

J is TRBJ2-5 and V is TRBV9; 8 positions match TRBD2. This CDR3 spans 16 amino acids. Germline CDR1 and CDR2: SGDLS and YYNGEE. Trimming at V came to 2 bases and at J to 2 bases, leaving 8 bases not matched to a gene. The CDR3 bases are TGTGCCAGCAGCGTTAGCGGGACAAGCTATCAAGAGACCCAGTACTTC. Its translation: CASSVSGTSYQETQYF.

The chain employs TRBV12-3 or TRBV12-4 and TRBJ2-5, with D possibly TRBD2 on 6 matching bases. Trimming removed 5 bases at V and 4 bases at J, with 14 bases between. CDR3 length: 14 amino acids. CDR3 residues: CASSGASAGETQYF. The CDR3 coding sequence is TGTGCCAGCAGTGGCGCGTCAGCGGGAGAGACCCAGTACTTC.

The V gene is TRBV29-1, the J gene TRBJ1-1; 8 bases fit TRBD1. CDR1 and CDR2 from the germline V gene are SQVTM and ANQGSEA. There are 13 residues in the CDR3. V was clipped by 7 bases and J by 5 bases; unmatched bases: 9. The DNA for the CDR3 is TGCAGCGGGAAGACAGGGGAGGAAACTGAAGCTTTCTTT. Translated: CSGKTGEETEAFF. Drawing the rest from reference TRBV29-1 and TRBJ1-1, the complete variable domain is SAVISQKPSRDICQRGTSLTIQCQVDSQVTMMFWYRQQPGQSLTLIATANQGSEATYESGFVIDKFPISRPNLTFSTLTVSNMSPEDSSIYLCSGKTGEETEAFFGQGTRLTVV.

The chain carries TRBV20-1 and TRBJ2-5, with a weak D call TRBD2 (5 bases). V was pared by 5 bases and J by 1 base, with 20 bases between. CDR3 length equals 16 residues. Per germline, CDR1 DFQATT and CDR2 SNEGSKA (reference sequence). The CDR3 loop reads CSAQSSFVAGQETQYF. The CDR3 DNA follows: TGCAGTGCTCAATCGAGTTTTGTGGCGGGCCAAGAGACCCAGTACTTC.

V is TRBV24-1 and J is TRBJ2-7; perhaps TRBD2 as D (6 bases). Between the trimmed V and J ends, which lost 3 bases and 1 base, there was a span of 15 bases. From germline, CDR1 is KGHDR and CDR2 SFDVKD. This CDR3 has 16 residues. The CDR3 DNA follows: TGTGCCACCAGTGATGGACTACCTTACAATTCCTACGAGCAGTACTTC. It codes for CATSDGLPYNSYEQYF.

The V call is TRBV7-9, the J call TRBJ2-4; no clear D. This CDR3 is 12 amino acids long. Germline assignment: CDR1 SEHNR and CDR2 FQNEAQ (reference sequence). The ends were cut back, 1 base at V and 5 bases at J, with 3 bases in the middle. The CDR3: CASSLDQNIQYF. The CDR3 DNA is TGTGCCAGCAGCTTAGACCAAAACATTCAGTACTTC.

This clonotype is a singleton in its sample. The J gene is TRBJ2-7, the V gene TRBV20-1; D might be TRBD2 (6 bases). CDR3 length equals 14 residues. CDR1 is DFQATT, CDR2 SNEGSKA, per germline (reference sequence). With 1 base removed from V and 2 bases from J, the gap between germline ends came to 12 bases. The CDR3: CSARVPGVPYEQYF. The CDR3 DNA is TGCAGTGCTAGAGTTCCGGGAGTGCCCTACGAGCAGTACTTC.

This sequence joins TRBV29-1 and TRBJ2-1; D not certain. Germline CDR1 is SQVTM and CDR2 is ANQGSEA. The CDR3 contains 13 residues. The V and J ends lost 7 bases and 7 bases respectively, with 17 bases between them. The CDR3 spells CSGIPAPANEQFF. The CDR3 DNA follows: TGCAGCGGGATCCCTGCACCCGCTAATGAGCAGTTCTTC.

This chain links TRBV5-1 with TRBJ2-3; 7 nucleotides line up with TRBD1. The CDR3 is made up of 14 amino acids. Trimming cost V 4 bases and J 6 bases; bases outside gene matches: 8. CDR1 is SGHRS, CDR2 YFSETQ, per germline. Here the CDR3 DNA reads TGCGCCAGCAGCATGCGACAGGGAAGCGATACGCAGTATTTT. Amino acids: CASSMRQGSDTQYF. The entire variable domain, with the rest obtained from reference TRBV5-1 and TRBJ2-3, is as follows: KAGVTQTPRYLIKTRGQQVTLSCSPISGHRSVSWYQQTPGQGLQFLFEYFSETQRNKGNFPGRFSGRQFSNSRSEMNVSTLELGDSALYLCASSMRQGSDTQYFGPGTRLTVL.

The chain uses TRBV18 and TRBJ2-6; D uncertain. The V end lost 2 bases, the J end lost 4 bases, and 9 bases lay between the germline ends. This CDR3 is 15 amino acids long. Germline CDR1 and CDR2: KGHSH and LQKENI. In nucleotides, the CDR3 is TGTGCCAGCTCACCAAGAGATTCCGGGGCCAACGTCCTGACTTTC. This encodes CASSPRDSGANVLTF.

This clonotype was recorded a few times. This chain uses TRBV18 with TRBJ2-4, with 7 bases fitting TRBD1. The CDR3 spans 15 residues. Germline CDR1 is KGHSH and CDR2 is LQKENI. Trimming took 5 bases from V and 0 from J; bases not matched to a gene: 4. The CDR3 region is CASSSTGLAKNIQYF. CDR3 nucleotides: TGTGCCAGCTCATCGACAGGGTTAGCCAAAAACATTCAGTACTTC.

V usage is TRBV14 and J usage is TRBJ2-1, with 7 bases aligning to TRBD1. The CDR3 is 15 amino acids. Germline trimming cut 3 bases from V and 3 bases from J; bases unmatched to any gene: 5. Germline V gene data show CDR1 as SGHDN and CDR2 as FVKESK. The CDR3 DNA sequence: TGTGCCAGCAGCCACATGGGACAGTACTACAATGAGCAGTTCTTC. Residues: CASSHMGQYYNEQFF.